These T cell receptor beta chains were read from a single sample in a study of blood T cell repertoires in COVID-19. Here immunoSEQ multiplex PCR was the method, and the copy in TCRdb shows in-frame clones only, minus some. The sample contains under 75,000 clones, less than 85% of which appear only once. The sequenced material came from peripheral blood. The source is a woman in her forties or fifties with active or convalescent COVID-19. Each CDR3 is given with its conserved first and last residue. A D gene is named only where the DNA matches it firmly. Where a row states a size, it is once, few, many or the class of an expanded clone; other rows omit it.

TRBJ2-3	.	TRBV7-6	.	CASSLPTSSTDTQYF	TGTGCCAGCAGCCTACCGACTTCAAGCACAGATACGCAGTATTTT
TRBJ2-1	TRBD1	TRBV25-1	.	CASSEQGAPIYNEQFF	TGTGCCAGCAGTGAACAGGGGGCGCCGATATACAATGAGCAGTTCTTC
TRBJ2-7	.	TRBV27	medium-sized	CASSLSGSSYEQYF	TGTGCCAGCAGTTTATCGGGGAGCTCCTACGAGCAGTACTTC
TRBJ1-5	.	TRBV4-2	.	CASSQLDSSNQPQHF	TGTGCCAGCAGCCAACTTGACAGTAGCAATCAGCCCCAGCATTTT
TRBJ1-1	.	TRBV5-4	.	CASSLGAREDTEAFF	TGTGCCAGCAGCTTGGGTGCCCGAGAGGACACTGAAGCTTTCTTT
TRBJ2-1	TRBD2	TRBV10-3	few	CAISGGPSGRSDDEQFF	TGTGCCATCAGTGGGGGGCCTAGCGGGAGGTCGGACGATGAGCAGTTCTTC
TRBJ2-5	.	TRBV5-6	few	CASSSRVSKTQYF	TGTGCCAGCAGCTCCAGGGTTTCAAAGACCCAGTACTTC
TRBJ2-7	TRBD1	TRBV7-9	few	CASSPAGTGFDEQYF	TGTGCCAGCAGCCCCGCCGGGACAGGGTTCGACGAGCAGTACTTC
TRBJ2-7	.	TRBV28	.	CASIPGHRYEQYF	TGTGCCAGCATTCCGGGACACCGTTACGAGCAGTACTTC
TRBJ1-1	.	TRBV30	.	CAWSGKQGAGTEAFF	TGTGCCTGGAGTGGAAAACAGGGCGCGGGCACTGAAGCTTTCTTT
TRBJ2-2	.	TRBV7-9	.	CASSRNQGRHTGELFF	TGTGCCAGCAGCCGAAACCAGGGGCGGCACACCGGGGAGCTGTTTTTT
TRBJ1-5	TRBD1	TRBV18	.	CASSSGDSPNQPQHF	TGTGCCAGCTCATCGGGGGACAGTCCTAATCAGCCCCAGCATTTT
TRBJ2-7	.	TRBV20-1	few	CSASGPRDPYEQYF	TGCAGTGCTAGTGGGCCCAGGGATCCCTACGAGCAGTACTTC
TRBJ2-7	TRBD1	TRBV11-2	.	CASPPTGLRGYEQYF	TGTGCCAGCCCACCTACGGGCCTCAGGGGGTACGAGCAGTACTTC
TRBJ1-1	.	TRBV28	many	CASSLQGMNTEAFF	TGTGCCAGCAGTTTACAGGGGATGAACACTGAAGCTTTCTTT
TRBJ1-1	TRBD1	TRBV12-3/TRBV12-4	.	CASSQTGGPEAFF	TGTGCCAGCAGTCAAACAGGGGGCCCTGAAGCTTTCTTT
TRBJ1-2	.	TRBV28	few	CASSPPGLYGYTF	TGTGCCAGCAGTCCCCCAGGGCTCTATGGCTACACCTTC
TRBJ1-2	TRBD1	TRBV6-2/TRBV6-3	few	CASSYTMTGSHGYTF	TGTGCCAGCAGTTATACGATGACAGGGAGTCATGGCTACACCTTC
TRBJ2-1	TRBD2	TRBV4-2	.	CASSPRGLAGENEQFF	TGTGCCAGCAGCCCCCGCGGACTAGCGGGAGAGAATGAGCAGTTCTTC
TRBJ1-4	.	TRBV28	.	CASSRRVRRGKLFF	TGTGCCAGCAGCCGACGCGTACGTCGCGGAAAACTGTTTTTT
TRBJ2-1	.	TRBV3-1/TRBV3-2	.	CASSRLYNEQFF	TGTGCCAGCAGCCGTCTATACAATGAGCAGTTCTTC
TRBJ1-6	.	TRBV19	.	CASMAPGPNSPLHF	TGTGCCAGTATGGCTCCTGGTCCTAATTCACCCCTCCACTTT
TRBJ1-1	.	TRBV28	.	CASSLIRVGTEAFF	TGTGCCAGCAGTTTGATCAGGGTCGGCACTGAAGCTTTCTTT
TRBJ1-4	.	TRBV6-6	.	CASSYPGGQNEKLFF	TGTGCCAGCAGTTATCCCGGGGGGCAGAATGAAAAACTGTTTTTT
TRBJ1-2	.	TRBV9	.	CASSVDSSYGYTF	TGTGCCAGCAGCGTGGACAGTTCCTATGGCTACACCTTC
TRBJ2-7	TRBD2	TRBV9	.	CASSPGLAPYEQYF	TGTGCCAGCAGCCCGGGACTAGCGCCCTACGAGCAGTACTTC
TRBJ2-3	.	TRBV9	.	CASSVRPAGPDTQYF	TGTGCCAGCAGCGTTCGTCCGGCGGGTCCAGATACGCAGTATTTT
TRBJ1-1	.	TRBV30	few	CAWIADEAFF	TGTGCCTGGATAGCGGATGAAGCTTTCTTT
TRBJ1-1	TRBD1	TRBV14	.	CASSRGQGADLNTEAFF	TGTGCCAGCAGCCGGGGACAGGGGGCCGACTTGAACACTGAAGCTTTCTTT
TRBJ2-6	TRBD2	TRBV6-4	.	CASSVVAGFSGANVLTF	TGTGCCAGCAGTGTTGTAGCGGGCTTCTCTGGGGCCAACGTCCTGACTTTC
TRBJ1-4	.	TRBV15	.	CATSRDRDTNEKLFF	TGTGCCACCAGCAGAGATAGGGACACAAATGAAAAACTGTTTTTT
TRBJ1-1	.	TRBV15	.	CATSGGGNTEAFF	TGTGCCACCAGCGGGGGGGGGAACACTGAAGCTTTCTTT
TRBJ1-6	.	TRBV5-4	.	CASSLPNSPLHF	TGTGCCAGCAGCCTCCCGAATTCACCCCTCCACTTT
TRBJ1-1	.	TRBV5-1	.	CASSTRGQDNTEAFF	TGCGCCAGCAGCACCCGGGGTCAGGATAACACTGAAGCTTTCTTT
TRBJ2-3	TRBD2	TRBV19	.	CASSIFFGRGTDTQYF	TGTGCCAGTAGTATCTTCTTCGGGCGGGGGACAGATACGCAGTATTTT
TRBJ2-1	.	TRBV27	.	CASGDSNEQFF	TGTGCCAGCGGTGACTCCAATGAGCAGTTCTTC
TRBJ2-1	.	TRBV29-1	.	CSVEDLIATYNEQFF	TGCAGCGTTGAAGACCTAATTGCAACCTACAATGAGCAGTTCTTC